This TCR beta chain appears in the sequencing data of a study of T cell responses to AZD1222 COVID-19 vaccine (dated by TCRdb to the early 2020s). Describing the broader study: A total of 233 trial participants underwent TCR sequencing, of whom about 200 had received two doses of AZD1222 and 26 had received two doses of the MenACWY control vaccine. Enrollment into the trials was organized by age into subgroups of 18-55, 56-69 and 70-plus years, and those subgroups contained approximately 150, 30 and 60 TCR-sequenced participants, respectively. Results and caveats for the whole study, not just this receptor: Reportedly, almost half of the unique spike-specific TCRs recognized epitopes lying outside the regions that are mutated in the B.1.351 and B.1.1.7 variants. Participants were mostly white British, with more females than males. The authors suggested clonal diversity may have been underestimated. No day 14 peak-response samples were available, so repertoires were characterized only after the peak T cell response. Conclusions about previously exposed vaccinees were limited because only a handful of AZD1222 recipients were SARS-CoV-2 seropositive at baseline. CD4 TCRs associated with the vaccine covered the entire spike protein, and the dominant responses were in regions 160-218 and 743-854. In the small 56-69-year group, the increase in depth fell short of significance, most likely because of low power. Spike-specific TCR breadth and depth rose significantly after two AZD1222 doses compared with day 0 and with MenACWY recipients.

The CDR3 regions of human TCRbeta chains were analyzed by immunosequencing. The source study handled its data this way. TCRs in the repertoires were matched against a reference library of SARS-CoV-2-specific TCRs that had been generated with the MIRA antigen-specificity platform. Breadth meant the fraction of unique TCRs that were SARS-CoV-2-associated, whereas depth meant the fraction of total T cells that were SARS-CoV-2-associated. Each spike-specific TCR was assigned to its reactive spike region and to a CD4 or CD8 class using the MIRA data. Log10-transformed breadth and depth values were compared by one-way ANOVA with Sidak's multiple comparisons tests. Drawn from immuneACCESS, this table holds only the in-frame rearrangements with V and J called that TCRdb kept. Clones are partly lost; checked studies trace under half to an unresolved V gene and leave the rest unexplained. That table is the source of V, J and clone size, and D and trimming were worked out from the DNA. Here the sample has 97,000 or so clones; roughly 90% occur a single time. Around 8.6% of the sample belongs to the ten largest clones.

Concerning this clone: Its cognate antigen has yet to be identified. One base away there is no much larger clone; base qualities are not given.

Read against the paper, the sample's time point label means: about 28 days (+/-7) after the second vaccine dose. Because spike-specific TCR depth and breadth did not differ between the two schedules, AZD1222 recipients who got a second dose at roughly 4 weeks were pooled with those who got a second dose at roughly 12 weeks. Vaccinee samples came from UK trials COV001 and COV002, including a single-blind randomized controlled phase 2/3 trial of AZD1222 (ChAdOx1 nCoV-19) in healthy adults. For TCRbeta chain sequencing, PBMC samples were collected from trial participants at day 0 and at day 28 after the second dose. This TCR was recovered from an adult who received the AZD1222 COVID-19 vaccine. Sample: peripheral blood, taken 28 days after the second AZD1222 dose.

The DNA sequence is TGTGCCAGCAGTTCTGCAGGACAGGGGCGCGGTGGTCAGCCCCAGCATTTT. This is translated as CASSSAGQGRGGQPQHF. This sequence uses TRBV27 and TRBJ1-5, and TRBD1 matches 9 of the central bases. Inclusive of the bounding cysteine and phenylalanine, the CDR3 is 17 residues long. CDR3 DNA only is kept here, 51 bases in frame from base 1. Unmatched junction bases come to 13, with V trimmed by 4 bases and J by 6 bases. CDR1 and CDR2, looked up from the germline V gene (reference sequence), are MNHEY and SMNVEV.